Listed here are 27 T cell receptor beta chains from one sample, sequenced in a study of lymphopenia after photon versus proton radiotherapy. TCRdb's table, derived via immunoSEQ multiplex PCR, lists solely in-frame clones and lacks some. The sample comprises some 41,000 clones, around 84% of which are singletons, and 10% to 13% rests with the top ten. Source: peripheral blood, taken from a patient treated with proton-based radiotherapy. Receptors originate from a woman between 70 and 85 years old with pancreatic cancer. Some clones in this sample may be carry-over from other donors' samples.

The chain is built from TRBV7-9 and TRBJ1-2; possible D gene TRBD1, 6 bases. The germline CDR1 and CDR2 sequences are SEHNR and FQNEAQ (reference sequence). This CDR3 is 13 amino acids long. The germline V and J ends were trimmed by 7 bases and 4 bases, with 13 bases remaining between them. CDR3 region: CASTTGGSYGYTF. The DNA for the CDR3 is TGTGCCAGCACCACGGGGGGCAGCTATGGCTACACCTTC. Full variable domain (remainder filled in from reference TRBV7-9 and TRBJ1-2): DTGVSQNPRHKITKRGQNVTFRCDPISEHNRLYWYRQTLGQGPEFLTYFQNEAQLEKSRLLSDRFSAERPKGSFSTLEIQRTEQGDSAMYLCASTTGGSYGYTFGSGTRLTVV.

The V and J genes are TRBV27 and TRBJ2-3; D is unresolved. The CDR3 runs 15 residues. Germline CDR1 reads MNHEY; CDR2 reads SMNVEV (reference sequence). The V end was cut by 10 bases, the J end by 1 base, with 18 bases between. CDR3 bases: TGTGCCACCCTACCGCAAGGGATGGGCACAGATACGCAGTATTTT. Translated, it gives CATLPQGMGTDTQYF.

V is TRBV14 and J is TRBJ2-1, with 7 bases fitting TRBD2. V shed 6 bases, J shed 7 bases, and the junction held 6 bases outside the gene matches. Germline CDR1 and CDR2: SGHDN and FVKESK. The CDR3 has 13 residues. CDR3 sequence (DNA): TGTGCCAGCAGGGCCATTAGCGGGAATGAGCAGTTCTTC. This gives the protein CASRAISGNEQFF. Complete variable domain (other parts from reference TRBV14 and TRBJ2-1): EAGVTQFPSHSVIEKGQTVTLRCDPISGHDNLYWYRRVMGKEIKFLLHFVKESKQDESGMPNNRFLAERTGGTYSTLKVQPAELEDSGVYFCASRAISGNEQFFGPGTRLTVL.

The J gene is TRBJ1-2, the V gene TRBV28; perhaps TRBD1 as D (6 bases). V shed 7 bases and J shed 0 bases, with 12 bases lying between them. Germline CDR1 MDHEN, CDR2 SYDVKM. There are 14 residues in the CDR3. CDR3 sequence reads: CASKLDSPNYGYTF. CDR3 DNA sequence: TGTGCCAGCAAGTTGGACAGTCCTAACTATGGCTACACCTTC.

The DNA for the CDR3 is TGTGCCAGCAGCCGTATCTCTGGAAACACCATATATTTT. Protein product: CASSRISGNTIYF. The chain employs TRBV7-8 and TRBJ1-3; D not resolved. Per germline, CDR1 SGHVS and CDR2 FQNEAQ. V lost 5 bases and J 0 bases, leaving 5 bases between the germline ends. This CDR3 contains 13 residues.

The CDR3 sequence: CASSQRDRDSYEQYF. CDR3 bases: TGCGCCAGCAGCCAAAGGGACAGGGACTCCTACGAGCAGTACTTC. The rearrangement links TRBV4-1 to TRBJ2-7, with 9 nucleotides matching TRBD1. This CDR3 has 15 amino acids. Germline CDR1 and CDR2: MGHRA and YSYEKL. The J segment lost 0 bases and the V segment lost 2 bases, leaving 2 bases of the junction unmatched.

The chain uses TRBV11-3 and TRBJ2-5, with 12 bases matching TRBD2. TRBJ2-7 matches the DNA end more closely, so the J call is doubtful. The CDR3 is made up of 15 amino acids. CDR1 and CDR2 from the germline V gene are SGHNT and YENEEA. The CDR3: CASSASTSGRSEQYF. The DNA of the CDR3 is TGTGCCAGCAGCGCCTCGACTAGCGGGAGAAGCGAGCAGTACTTC.

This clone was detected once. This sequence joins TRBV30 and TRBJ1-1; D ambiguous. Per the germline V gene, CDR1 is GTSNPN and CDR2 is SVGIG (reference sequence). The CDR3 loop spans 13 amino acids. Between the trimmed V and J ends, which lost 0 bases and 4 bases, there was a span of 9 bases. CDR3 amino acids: CAWSVTRGTEAFF. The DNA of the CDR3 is TGTGCCTGGAGTGTCACTCGGGGCACTGAAGCTTTCTTT.

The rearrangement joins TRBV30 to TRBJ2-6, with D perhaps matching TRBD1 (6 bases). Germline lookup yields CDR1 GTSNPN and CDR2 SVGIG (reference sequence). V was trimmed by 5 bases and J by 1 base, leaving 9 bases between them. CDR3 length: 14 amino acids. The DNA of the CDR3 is TGTGCCTGGCAGGGGTCTTCTGGGGCCAACGTCCTGACTTTC. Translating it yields CAWQGSSGANVLTF.

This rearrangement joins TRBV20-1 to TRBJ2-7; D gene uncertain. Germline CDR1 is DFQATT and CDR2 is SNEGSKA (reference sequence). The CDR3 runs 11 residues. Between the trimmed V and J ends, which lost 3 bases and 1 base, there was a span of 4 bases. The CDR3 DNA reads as TGCAGTGCTAGTATGTCCTACGAGCAGTACTTC. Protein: CSASMSYEQYF.

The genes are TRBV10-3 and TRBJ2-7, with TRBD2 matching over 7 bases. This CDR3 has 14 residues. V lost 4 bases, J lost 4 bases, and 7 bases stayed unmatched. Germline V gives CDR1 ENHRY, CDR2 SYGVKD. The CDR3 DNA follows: TGTGCCATCAGTGCAGGGACTAACCCATACGAGCAGTACTTC. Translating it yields CAISAGTNPYEQYF.

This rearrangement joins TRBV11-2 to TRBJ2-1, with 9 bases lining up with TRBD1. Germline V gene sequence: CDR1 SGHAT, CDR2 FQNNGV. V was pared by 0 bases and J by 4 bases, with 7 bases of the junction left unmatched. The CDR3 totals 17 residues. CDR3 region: CASSLDLGTGTYNEQFF. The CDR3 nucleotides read TGTGCCAGCAGCTTAGACCTGGGGACAGGGACATACAATGAGCAGTTCTTC.

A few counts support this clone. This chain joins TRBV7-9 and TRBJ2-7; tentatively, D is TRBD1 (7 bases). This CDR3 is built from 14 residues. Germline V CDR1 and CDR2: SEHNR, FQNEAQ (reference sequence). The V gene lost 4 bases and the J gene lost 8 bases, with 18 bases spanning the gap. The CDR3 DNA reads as TGTGCCAGCAGCTCGGCAGGGGGACTGGGGCAGCAGTACTTC. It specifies CASSSAGGLGQQYF.

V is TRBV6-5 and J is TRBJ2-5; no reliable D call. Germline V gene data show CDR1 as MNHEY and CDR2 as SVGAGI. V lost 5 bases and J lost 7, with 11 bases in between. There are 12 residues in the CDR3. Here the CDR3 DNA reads TGTGCCAGCAGTGAAGCCGTCGGGACCCAGTACTTC. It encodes CASSEAVGTQYF.

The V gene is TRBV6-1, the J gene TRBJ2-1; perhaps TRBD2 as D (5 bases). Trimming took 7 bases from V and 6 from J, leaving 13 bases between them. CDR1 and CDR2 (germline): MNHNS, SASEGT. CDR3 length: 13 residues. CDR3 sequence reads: CASIPDGLNEQFF. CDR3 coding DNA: TGTGCCAGCATCCCGGACGGACTCAATGAGCAGTTCTTC.

As DNA, the CDR3 is TGTGCCAGCTCACCGGGACAGTCTAGGAGCACAGATACGCAGTATTTT. This encodes CASSPGQSRSTDTQYF. The chain recombines TRBV18 with TRBJ2-3; 7 positions match TRBD1. This CDR3 is 16 amino acids long. The germline CDR1 and CDR2 sequences are KGHSH and LQKENI. The J segment lost 0 bases and the V segment lost 3 bases, leaving 6 bases of the junction unmatched.

CDR3 nucleotides: TGTGCCAGCGTCTCTCCTTACCAGGGGACGGATACGCAGTATTTT. Protein product: CASVSPYQGTDTQYF. The chain combines TRBV6-1 with TRBJ2-3, with D tentatively TRBD1 (6 bases). Looked up from germline, CDR1 is MNHNS and CDR2 is SASEGT. CDR3 length: 15 amino acids. Trimming took off 8 bases at V and 6 bases at J, with 21 bases between the two ends.

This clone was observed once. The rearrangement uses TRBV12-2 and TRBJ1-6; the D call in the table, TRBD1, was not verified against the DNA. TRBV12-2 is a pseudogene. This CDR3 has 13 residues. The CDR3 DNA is TGTGCAAGTCGCCGATACACCTATTCACCCCTCCACTTT. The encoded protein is CASRRYTYSPLHF.

In nucleotides, the CDR3 is TGTGCCAGCAGCTTAAGTTCTGCGGACAGGGGCTATTACAATGAGCAGTTCTTC. It is translated as CASSLSSADRGYYNEQFF. The chain links TRBV7-8 to TRBJ2-1; 9 bases are a match to TRBD1. CDR1 and CDR2 (germline): SGHVS, FQNEAQ. The CDR3 extends over 18 amino acids. V was clipped by 2 bases and J by 4 bases; unmatched bases: 12. Full variable domain (rest looked up from reference TRBV7-8 and TRBJ2-1): GAGVSQSPRYKVAKRGQDVALRCDPISGHVSLFWYQQALGQGPEFLTYFQNEAQLDKSGLPSDRFFAERPEGSVSTLKIQRTQQEDSAVYLCASSLSSADRGYYNEQFFGPGTRLTVL.

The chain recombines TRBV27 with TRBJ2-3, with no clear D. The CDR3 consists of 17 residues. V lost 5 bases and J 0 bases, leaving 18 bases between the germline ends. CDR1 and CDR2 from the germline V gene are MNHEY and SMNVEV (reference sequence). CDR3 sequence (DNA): TGTGCCAGCAGTAGAGCGTCACCCGGCTCTAGCACAGATACGCAGTATTTT. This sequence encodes CASSRASPGSSTDTQYF.

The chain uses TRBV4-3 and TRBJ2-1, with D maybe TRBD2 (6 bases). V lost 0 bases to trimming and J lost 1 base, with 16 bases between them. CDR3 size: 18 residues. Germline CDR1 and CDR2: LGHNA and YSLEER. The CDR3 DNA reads TGCGCCAGCAGCCAAGATCCCCTGGGCGGGGTTTCCTACAATGAGCAGTTCTTC. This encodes CASSQDPLGGVSYNEQFF.

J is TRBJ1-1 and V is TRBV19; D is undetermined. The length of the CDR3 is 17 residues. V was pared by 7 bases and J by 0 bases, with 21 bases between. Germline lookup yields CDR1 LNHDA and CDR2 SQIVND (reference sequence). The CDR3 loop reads CASNVGPGDAMNTEAFF. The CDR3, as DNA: TGTGCCAGTAACGTTGGGCCCGGCGACGCTATGAACACTGAAGCTTTCTTT.

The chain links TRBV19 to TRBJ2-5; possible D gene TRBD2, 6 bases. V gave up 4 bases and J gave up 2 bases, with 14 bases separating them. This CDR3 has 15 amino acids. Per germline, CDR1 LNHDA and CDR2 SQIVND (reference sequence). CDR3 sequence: CASSRTSGLQETQYF. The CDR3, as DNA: TGTGCCAGTAGTAGGACAAGCGGACTACAAGAGACCCAGTACTTC.

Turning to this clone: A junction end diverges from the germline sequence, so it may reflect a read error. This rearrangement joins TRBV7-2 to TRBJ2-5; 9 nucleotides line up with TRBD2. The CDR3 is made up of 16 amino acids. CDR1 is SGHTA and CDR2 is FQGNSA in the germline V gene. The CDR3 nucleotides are TGTGCCAGCAGCTTGAGTGTAGCGGGAGCCCAAGATACCCAGTACTTC. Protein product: CASSLSVAGAQDTQYF.

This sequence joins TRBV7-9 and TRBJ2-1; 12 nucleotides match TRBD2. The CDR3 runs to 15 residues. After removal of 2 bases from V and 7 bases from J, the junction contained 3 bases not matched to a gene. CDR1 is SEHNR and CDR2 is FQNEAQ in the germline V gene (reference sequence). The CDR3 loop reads CASSLLAGGTNEQFF. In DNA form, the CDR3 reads TGTGCCAGCAGCTTACTAGCGGGAGGGACAAATGAGCAGTTCTTC.

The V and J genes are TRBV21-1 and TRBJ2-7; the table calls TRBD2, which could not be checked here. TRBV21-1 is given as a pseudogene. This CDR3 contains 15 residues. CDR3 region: CASNRTGLVGWKQYF. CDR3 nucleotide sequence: TGTGCCAGCAATCGAACGGGACTAGTGGGTTGGAAGCAGTACTTC.

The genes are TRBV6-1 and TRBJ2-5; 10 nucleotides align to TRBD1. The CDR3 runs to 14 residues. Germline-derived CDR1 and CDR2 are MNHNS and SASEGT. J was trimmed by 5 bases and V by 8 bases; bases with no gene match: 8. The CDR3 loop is CASHDRGLGETQYF. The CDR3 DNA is TGTGCCAGCCACGACAGGGGGCTCGGGGAGACCCAGTACTTC.